This T cell receptor beta chain comes out of a study of cytomegalovirus exposure and HLA in healthy donors. The germline V gene has CDR1 SQVTM and CDR2 ANQGSEA. Trimming shortened V by 0 bases and J by 7 bases, and 10 bases separated the two germline ends. The CDR3 consists of 13 residues. The PCR ran on 60 Vbeta and 13 Jbeta primers. This table comes from immunoSEQ multiplex PCR, and its TCRdb copy is limited to in-frame clones, with some not included. The sample comprises roughly 99,000 clones, approximately 79% of which are singletons, and around 1.8% rests with the top ten. The receptor was derived from a male donor in good health and CMV-seronegative. This chain connects TRBV29-1 to TRBJ2-1; D might be TRBD2 (5 bases). Specimen: PBMCs. CDR3 sequence: CSVEEPRGNEQFF. The CDR3 region has the DNA TGCAGCGTTGAAGAACCCCGAGGGAATGAGCAGTTCTTC.